The table lists the clone carrying this TCR beta chain with many counts. Its antigen remains unidentified. The sequenced fragment ends 3 residues before the CDR3 boundary, so the rest is inferred from the germline J gene. The data originate from a study of T cell clonality in common variable immunodeficiency. Notes on the study in general: Repertoire-complication correlations in CVID were limited by patient heterogeneity. Shared TCRbeta clones were fewer between CVID subjects than controls. CVID subjects had higher TCRbeta clonality than healthy controls, most marked in about a third.

Using immunoSEQ multiplex PCR, the repertoire was profiled, and TCRdb retains in-frame clones only, with some absent. Altogether more than 65,000 clones were found in the sample, and no singletons occur. The V gene's germline CDR1 is LGHNT and CDR2 FRNRAP. There are 14 residues in the CDR3. Trimming took 3 bases from V and 4 from J, leaving 9 bases between them. Most patients and controls had Caucasian heritage. The sequencing sample was made of peripheral blood mononuclear cells. The chain carries TRBV12-5 and TRBJ1-4; D perhaps matches TRBD1 (6 bases). This TCR derives from a person aged 18-69 years in good health. CDR3 bases read: TGTGCTAGTGGTTTCGGCAGGGGTAATGAAAAA. The encoded protein is CASGFGRGNEK. The full-length CDR3 reads as CASGFGRGNEKLFF.